The clone carrying this T cell receptor (beta chain) was picked up many times. Antigen unknown. The sample is drawn from a study of T cells in Graves' hyperthyroidism and ophthalmopathy. Study outcomes and limitations: Blood also held most thyroid clonotypes expanded beyond 0.001.

The germline CDR1 and CDR2 sequences are MNHEY and SMNVEV (reference sequence). Trimming took 5 bases from V and 6 from J; bases not matched to a gene: 8. CDR3 size: 16 residues. RNA transcripts yielded amplified TCR beta CDR3 regions. The TCR CDR3 was amplified in a first-round RT-PCR using the HTBI primer set. TCRdb fed the multiplex PCR reads into MiXCR, producing one record per CDR3 protein. The data hold a few hundred thousand distinct CDR3 sequences, with more than 15% observed a single time. Exclusion of a patient resulted from uncontrolled infection, other autoimmune disease, pregnancy or lactation.

The V and J genes are TRBV27 and TRBJ2-3, with 13 bases that match TRBD2. The material sequenced was blood. The sequence came from a woman younger than 35 with Graves' hyperthyroidism that later progressed to Graves' ophthalmopathy. The CDR3 coding sequence is TGTGCCAGCAGTCGACGGACTAGCGGGAGCTGGGATACGCAGTATTTT. Translation gives CASSRRTSGSWDTQYF.